This T cell receptor (beta chain) was found in a study of T cell responses to AZD1222 COVID-19 vaccine. Study observations and caveats: Spike-specific TCR breadth and depth rose after two AZD1222 doses. Clonal diversity was possibly underestimated; the donors were predominantly white British and more often female. Researchers took repertoire samples only after the peak T cell response had come. Nearly half of spike-specific TCRs reportedly target unmutated variant regions.

This table comes from immunoSEQ multiplex PCR, and its TCRdb copy is limited to in-frame clones, with some not included. The data hold around 100,000 clones, with 70% to 90% observed a single time. As for this clone: Its antigen is undetermined.

Trimming took 1 base from V and 4 from J, leaving 12 bases between them. The CDR3 has 15 amino acids. Germline-derived CDR1 and CDR2 are SGHNT and YENEEA. The specimen was peripheral blood, collected on day 0 of AZD1222 vaccination. This rearrangement joins TRBV11-3 to TRBJ2-3; the D gene is possibly TRBD1 (5 bases). The receptor was isolated from an adult in good health. The CDR3 here is CASSLGGRAADTQYF. The CDR3 DNA reads TGTGCCAGCAGCTTAGGAGGCAGGGCAGCAGATACGCAGTATTTT.